The rows below give T cell receptor beta chains drawn from one sample of a study of T cells after yellow fever vaccination. TCRdb fed the 5' RACE reads into MiXCR, producing one record per CDR3 protein. The sample has tens of thousands of distinct CDR3 sequences; around 3.4% are singletons. This specimen was PBMCs, either bulk or a sorted T-cell subset (CD4+, CD8+, memory, or dextramer-sorted; not recorded which), taken roughly seven weeks after the first yellow fever vaccination. The receptors were gathered from a man between 18 and 29 years old who received the YFV17D yellow fever vaccine. CDR3s include the opening cysteine and the closing phenylalanine or tryptophan. Fields, in order: J gene, CDR3 length, D gene, clone size, V gene, CDR3 DNA, CDR3 protein. A D gene is named only where the DNA matches it firmly. Only part of the rows carry a size: once, few, many, or a class if the clone is expanded.

TRBJ2-5 16 NA many TRBV4-1 TGCGCCAGCAGCCAAGCTAACATGGGGGCAGGGGGGGACCAGTACTTC CASSQANMGAGGDQYF
TRBJ2-5 16 TRBD2 many TRBV5-1 TGCGCCAGCAGCTTGGAACTAGCGGGGGGCCCGGAGACCCAGTACTTC CASSLELAGGPETQYF
TRBJ2-1 13 NA many TRBV9 TGTGCCAGCAGCGAGGGAGATACAGGTCAGCAGTTCTTC CASSEGDTGQQFF
TRBJ2-2 14 NA many TRBV12-3/TRBV12-4 TGTGCCAGCATTACCGGACAGGAGGGCCGGGAGCTGTTTTTT CASITGQEGRELFF
TRBJ1-3 15 NA many TRBV15 TGTGCCACCAGCAGAGGTGGGGCTACTGGAAACACCATATATTTT CATSRGGATGNTIYF
TRBJ2-7 13 TRBD1 many TRBV5-1 TGCGCCAGCAGCCCGGACAGGACCTACGAGCAGTACTTC CASSPDRTYEQYF
TRBJ1-1 14 TRBD1 many TRBV23-1 TGCGCCAGCACCCGAGGACAGGAGAACACTGAAGCTTTCTTT CASTRGQENTEAFF
TRBJ2-5 14 TRBD1 many TRBV11-3 TGTGCCAGCACTCTGGACAGGGCGAGGGAGACCCAGTACTTC CASTLDRARETQYF
TRBJ2-2 15 TRBD1 many TRBV11-3 TGTGCCAGCGGATGGGACAGGGTCCCACCCGGGGAGCTGTTTTTT CASGWDRVPPGELFF
TRBJ2-1 14 TRBD1 many TRBV20-1 TGCAGTGCTAGAGAGGGGACAGGGGTTCCTGAGCAGTTCTTC CSAREGTGVPEQFF
TRBJ2-4 15 NA many TRBV7-2 TGTGCCAGCAGCCCCATGGTGGGCTCCGGAAACATTCAGTACTTC CASSPMVGSGNIQYF
TRBJ2-4 14 TRBD1 few TRBV12-3/TRBV12-4 TGTGCCAGCAGTCCCGACAGGGGGAAAAACATTCAGTACTTC CASSPDRGKNIQYF
TRBJ2-5 13 NA many TRBV6-2/TRBV6-3 TGTGCCAGCAGTTACTTGTTCCAAGAGACCCAGTACTTC CASSYLFQETQYF
TRBJ2-5 16 NA many TRBV15 TGTGCCACCAGCTGGGGCGATACGGGGGCGGGGGAGACCCAGTACTTC CATSWGDTGAGETQYF
TRBJ2-6 14 NA many TRBV2 TGTGCCAGTCAATACCTCTCTGGGGCCAACGTCCTGACTTTC CASQYLSGANVLTF
TRBJ2-6 16 NA many TRBV5-1 TGCGCCAGCAGTCTCCAGGGTTCCTCTGGGGCCAACGTCCTGACTTTC CASSLQGSSGANVLTF
TRBJ2-2 15 TRBD1 many TRBV3-1 TGTGCCAGCAGCCCACCCTCGACAGGGTCCGGGGAGCTGTTTTTT CASSPPSTGSGELFF
TRBJ1-4 13 NA NA TRBV6-6 TGTGCCAGCAGTCCGACAGGAGATGAAAAACTGTTTTTT CASSPTGDEKLFF
TRBJ1-4 17 NA many TRBV25-1 TGTGCCAGCACCCCAGCGAGGTACGGGGCAACTAATGAAAAACTGTTTTTT CASTPARYGATNEKLFF
TRBJ1-5 13 NA many TRBV20-1 TGCAGTACCGGGGGGGGTCCCAATCAGCCCCAGCATTTT CSTGGGPNQPQHF
TRBJ2-7 14 NA many TRBV11-2 TGTGCCAGCAGCTTAGATAGGTTATCGCCCGAGCAGTACTTC CASSLDRLSPEQYF
TRBJ1-3 15 NA many TRBV6-5 TGTGCCAGCAGTTTCGGACGGCACTCTGGAAACACCATATATTTT CASSFGRHSGNTIYF
TRBJ1-5 12 NA many TRBV5-5 TGTGCCAGCAGCTTGGTCCTGGGGCCCCAGCATTTT CASSLVLGPQHF
TRBJ1-1 13 NA many TRBV2 TGTGCCAGCAGTGTTTTCGTGAACACTGAAGCTTTCTTT CASSVFVNTEAFF
TRBJ1-5 14 NA many TRBV6-2/TRBV6-3 TGTGCCAGCAGTTTAGGGGGTCTTAATCAGCCCCAGCATTTT CASSLGGLNQPQHF
TRBJ2-3 15 NA many TRBV2 TGTGCCAGCAGTGAAGTGGAATCTAGCACAGATACGCAGTATTTT CASSEVESSTDTQYF
TRBJ1-5 16 TRBD1 few TRBV18 TGTGCCAGCTCACCACCGGGACAGGGAGGTGGTCAGCCCCAGCATTTT CASSPPGQGGGQPQHF
TRBJ1-4 17 NA many TRBV15 TGTGCCACCAGCAGAGCCAGCGGGGGCTCGACTAATGAAAAACTGTTTTTT CATSRASGGSTNEKLFF
TRBJ2-5 15 TRBD2 many TRBV20-1 TGCAGTGCCCCTCTGGCTAGCGGGCCCCAAGAGACCCAGTACTTC CSAPLASGPQETQYF
TRBJ2-3 16 NA medium-sized TRBV4-1 TGCGCCAGCAGCGGAGACGGGTTCAGAGAGGCAGATACGCAGTATTTT CASSGDGFREADTQYF
TRBJ2-5 15 TRBD1 many TRBV23-1 TGCGCAGTGGTCCTCGTTGGCAGGGGGCAAGAGACCCAGTACTTC CAVVLVGRGQETQYF
TRBJ1-4 14 NA many TRBV20-1 TGCAGTGCGGGGACGCCCGCAACTAATGAAAAACTGTTTTTT CSAGTPATNEKLFF
TRBJ2-5 16 TRBD2 many TRBV7-2 TGTGCCAGCAGCTTAGCGTCTGCGGGGGGCTTCGAGACCCAGTACTTC CASSLASAGGFETQYF
TRBJ1-6 14 NA many TRBV10-3 TGTGCCATCAGTGAGTCTCCGGCGAATTCACCCCTCCACTTT CAISESPANSPLHF
TRBJ2-6 16 NA many TRBV5-1 TGCGCCAGCAGCTTGACCGGGAGCTCTGGGGCCAACGTCCTGACTTTC CASSLTGSSGANVLTF
TRBJ1-2 13 NA medium-sized TRBV4-1 TGCGCCAGCAGGCAGCCGGGGAACTATGGCTACACCTTC CASRQPGNYGYTF
TRBJ2-3 17 NA many TRBV3-1 TGTGCCAGCAGCCCCTTACTTGTACGTGCTAGCACAGATACGCAGTATTTT CASSPLLVRASTDTQYF
TRBJ1-1 13 NA medium-sized TRBV7-9 TGTGCCAGCAGCTTCGGCCAGTACACTGAAGCTTTCTTT CASSFGQYTEAFF
TRBJ2-1 13 NA many TRBV4-2 TGTGCCAGCAGCGGGACCTCCTACAATGAGCAGTTCTTC CASSGTSYNEQFF